Listed below are T cell receptor beta chains from one sample, sequenced in a study of beta chain features in type 1 diabetes. Produced via immunoSEQ multiplex PCR; TCRdb's table is partial and in-frame only. The sample has roughly 610,000 clones, 15% to 18% seen once. Source material: naive CD4+ T cells from blood. Receptor source: a man between 18 and 29 years old in good health. The CDR3 runs from the conserved cysteine through the conserved F or W. Each record gives: clone size, D gene, CDR3 length, V gene, J gene, CDR3 DNA, CDR3 protein. The D gene is left open where the match is weak. Rows give clone size only sometimes, using once, few, many, or a class for an expanded clone.

abundance: -
d_gene: -
len: 13
v_gene: TRBV9
j_gene: TRBJ1-1
CDR3nt: TGTGCCAGCAGCGTAAGAGGGAACACTGAAGCTTTCTTT
CDR3aa: CASSVRGNTEAFF

abundance: -
d_gene: -
len: 16
v_gene: TRBV9
j_gene: TRBJ2-1
CDR3nt: TGTGCCAGCAGCGTAGTAGGGGGGCCCATTTACAATGAGCAGTTCTTC
CDR3aa: CASSVVGGPIYNEQFF

abundance: -
d_gene: TRBD1
len: 17
v_gene: TRBV27
j_gene: TRBJ1-5
CDR3nt: TGTGCCAGCAGTCCCCTGACAGGGCGTGAACCGGATCAGCCCCAGCATTTT
CDR3aa: CASSPLTGREPDQPQHF

abundance: -
d_gene: -
len: 15
v_gene: TRBV6-5
j_gene: TRBJ2-7
CDR3nt: TGTGCCAGCAGAATGGCGGGGGCTAAAAGCTACGAGCAGTACTTC
CDR3aa: CASRMAGAKSYEQYF

abundance: -
d_gene: -
len: 16
v_gene: TRBV4-3
j_gene: TRBJ1-4
CDR3nt: TGCGCCAGCAGCCAAGATTTGGCAGGGCTAAATGAAAAACTGTTTTTT
CDR3aa: CASSQDLAGLNEKLFF

abundance: -
d_gene: TRBD1
len: 16
v_gene: TRBV7-3
j_gene: TRBJ2-3
CDR3nt: TGTGCCAGCAGCTATCCGGGACAGGGGTCTCCAGATACGCAGTATTTT
CDR3aa: CASSYPGQGSPDTQYF

abundance: few
d_gene: -
len: 13
v_gene: TRBV29-1
j_gene: TRBJ1-4
CDR3nt: TGCAGCGTTAAGGGGACATGGGACGAAAAACTGTTTTTT
CDR3aa: CSVKGTWDEKLFF

abundance: few
d_gene: TRBD2
len: 15
v_gene: TRBV7-2
j_gene: TRBJ2-1
CDR3nt: TGTGCCAGCAGCTTAGCCCTAGCGGGGGGGCAGGAGCAGTTCTTC
CDR3aa: CASSLALAGGQEQFF

abundance: -
d_gene: TRBD1
len: 13
v_gene: TRBV2
j_gene: TRBJ1-5
CDR3nt: TGTGCCAGCAACTCGGGACAGGCCCCACCCCGGCATTTT
CDR3aa: CASNSGQAPPRHF

abundance: -
d_gene: -
len: 14
v_gene: TRBV7-2
j_gene: TRBJ1-2
CDR3nt: TGTGCCAGCAGCTTAGTCGGACCGAGCTATGGCTACACCTTC
CDR3aa: CASSLVGPSYGYTF

abundance: few
d_gene: TRBD1
len: 14
v_gene: TRBV10-2
j_gene: TRBJ2-7
CDR3nt: TGCGCCAGCAGTGCACAGGGGGGCGCCTACGAGCAGTACTTC
CDR3aa: CASSAQGGAYEQYF

abundance: few
d_gene: TRBD1
len: 18
v_gene: TRBV25-1
j_gene: TRBJ2-6
CDR3nt: TGTGCCAGCAGTGAAGACAGGGGGTCCCTATCTGGGGCCAACGTCCTGACTTTC
CDR3aa: CASSEDRGSLSGANVLTF

abundance: -
d_gene: -
len: 15
v_gene: TRBV5-1
j_gene: TRBJ2-3
CDR3nt: TGCGCCAGCAGCCCTGGACAGCTGAGCACAGATGCGCAGTATTTT
CDR3aa: CASSPGQLSTDAQYF

abundance: -
d_gene: -
len: 14
v_gene: TRBV19
j_gene: TRBJ1-1
CDR3nt: TGTGCCAGTAGGACCACACAGGGAGGGACTGAAGCTTTCTTT
CDR3aa: CASRTTQGGTEAFF

abundance: -
d_gene: TRBD1
len: 16
v_gene: TRBV7-2
j_gene: TRBJ2-2
CDR3nt: TGTGCCAGCAGCCCACAACACAGGGGAAACACCGGGGAGCTGTTTTTT
CDR3aa: CASSPQHRGNTGELFF

abundance: -
d_gene: -
len: 14
v_gene: TRBV7-2
j_gene: TRBJ2-1
CDR3nt: TGTGCCAGCAGCTTAGGACGCTGGGTCAATGAGCAGTTCTTC
CDR3aa: CASSLGRWVNEQFF

abundance: -
d_gene: TRBD1
len: 15
v_gene: TRBV5-4
j_gene: TRBJ1-2
CDR3nt: TGTGCCAGCAGCCTCGGGACAGGGGCTAGCTATGGCTACACCTTC
CDR3aa: CASSLGTGASYGYTF

abundance: -
d_gene: TRBD2
len: 18
v_gene: TRBV7-8
j_gene: TRBJ2-5
CDR3nt: TGTGCCAGCAGCCTCCGGACTAGCGGGGGGGCCCTCCAAGAGACCCAGTACTTC
CDR3aa: CASSLRTSGGALQETQYF

abundance: few
d_gene: -
len: 16
v_gene: TRBV13
j_gene: TRBJ2-7
CDR3nt: TGTGCCAGCAGCTTAGGCTGGGGGATTGGGGGCTACGAGCAGTACTTC
CDR3aa: CASSLGWGIGGYEQYF

abundance: -
d_gene: TRBD1
len: 14
v_gene: TRBV18
j_gene: TRBJ2-7
CDR3nt: TGTGCCAGCTCATTTGGGGACAGCTCCTACGAGCAGTACTTC
CDR3aa: CASSFGDSSYEQYF

abundance: few
d_gene: -
len: 10
v_gene: TRBV28
j_gene: TRBJ2-2
CDR3nt: TGTGCCAGCGGGGCCGGGGAGCTGTTTTTT
CDR3aa: CASGAGELFF

abundance: -
d_gene: TRBD1
len: 15
v_gene: TRBV28
j_gene: TRBJ1-3
CDR3nt: TGTGCCAGCACCCGTGGGGACAGGGTTGGAAACACCATATATTTT
CDR3aa: CASTRGDRVGNTIYF

abundance: -
d_gene: -
len: 13
v_gene: TRBV15
j_gene: TRBJ1-2
CDR3nt: TGTGCCACCAGCAGGCAACAGGGTGGCGGCTACACCTTC
CDR3aa: CATSRQQGGGYTF

abundance: -
d_gene: -
len: 13
v_gene: TRBV11-3
j_gene: TRBJ2-3
CDR3nt: TGTGCCAGCAGCTTAGTTTCTTCTGATACGCAGTATTTT
CDR3aa: CASSLVSSDTQYF

abundance: few
d_gene: TRBD1
len: 14
v_gene: TRBV10-3
j_gene: TRBJ2-5
CDR3nt: TGTGCCATCAGTGTGGGACAGGCGCGGGAGACCCAGTACTTC
CDR3aa: CAISVGQARETQYF

abundance: -
d_gene: TRBD1
len: 14
v_gene: TRBV7-9
j_gene: TRBJ2-7
CDR3nt: TGTGCCAGCAGCCTACGACAGGGATCCTACGAGCAGTACTTC
CDR3aa: CASSLRQGSYEQYF

abundance: -
d_gene: TRBD1
len: 14
v_gene: TRBV27
j_gene: TRBJ2-1
CDR3nt: TGTGCCAGCAGTTCGAGACAGGGGGGAGGTGAGCAGTTCTTC
CDR3aa: CASSSRQGGGEQFF

abundance: few
d_gene: -
len: 19
v_gene: TRBV28
j_gene: TRBJ1-5
CDR3nt: TGTGCCAGCAGTTCCCGGCCGCTACAGAGAACCTATAGCAATCAGCCCCAGCATTTT
CDR3aa: CASSSRPLQRTYSNQPQHF

abundance: -
d_gene: TRBD2
len: 15
v_gene: TRBV4-1
j_gene: TRBJ2-1
CDR3nt: TGCGCCAGCAGCCTCATCCGGGCTAGCGGGAGGAAGCAGTTCTTC
CDR3aa: CASSLIRASGRKQFF

abundance: few
d_gene: -
len: 17
v_gene: TRBV14
j_gene: TRBJ2-5
CDR3nt: TGTGCCAGCAGCCAAGTAAGAGGGGGACGCCTCCAAGAGACCCAGTACTTC
CDR3aa: CASSQVRGGRLQETQYF

abundance: -
d_gene: TRBD2
len: 19
v_gene: TRBV4-1
j_gene: TRBJ2-7
CDR3nt: TGCGCCAGCAGCCAAGCCCTCCGGGTGGTGGTAGCGGGAACCTACGAGCAGTACTTC
CDR3aa: CASSQALRVVVAGTYEQYF

abundance: few
d_gene: -
len: 14
v_gene: TRBV2
j_gene: TRBJ2-1
CDR3nt: TGTGCCAGCAGCTGGGTAGCCTCCTACAATGAGCAGTTCTTC
CDR3aa: CASSWVASYNEQFF

abundance: few
d_gene: -
len: 16
v_gene: TRBV25-1
j_gene: TRBJ2-1
CDR3nt: TGTGCCAGTTCCTCTCCTTTAGGTGTATCCTACAATGAGCAGTTCTTC
CDR3aa: CASSSPLGVSYNEQFF

abundance: -
d_gene: -
len: 15
v_gene: TRBV14
j_gene: TRBJ1-4
CDR3nt: TGTGCCAGCAGCCCGTGGACAGAGGGAAATGAAAAACTGTTTTTT
CDR3aa: CASSPWTEGNEKLFF

abundance: -
d_gene: TRBD1
len: 14
v_gene: TRBV19
j_gene: TRBJ2-5
CDR3nt: TGTGCCAGTAAAATGACAGGGACGGGAGAGACCCAGTACTTC
CDR3aa: CASKMTGTGETQYF

abundance: few
d_gene: TRBD1
len: 18
v_gene: TRBV14
j_gene: TRBJ1-1
CDR3nt: TGTGCCAGCAGCCAAGACAAAGCAGGGGGCGGAACGAACACTGAAGCTTTCTTT
CDR3aa: CASSQDKAGGGTNTEAFF

abundance: -
d_gene: TRBD1
len: 13
v_gene: TRBV5-1
j_gene: TRBJ1-1
CDR3nt: TGCGCCAGCAGCGGACAGGGTCGGGCTGAAGCTTTCTTT
CDR3aa: CASSGQGRAEAFF

abundance: -
d_gene: -
len: 13
v_gene: TRBV9
j_gene: TRBJ2-5
CDR3nt: TGTGCCAGCAGTGACCCTTTCCAAGAGACCCAGTACTTC
CDR3aa: CASSDPFQETQYF

abundance: few
d_gene: -
len: 13
v_gene: TRBV29-1
j_gene: TRBJ1-2
CDR3nt: TGCAGCGTTGAGAGAACAGGGTTGTGGGGCTACACCTTC
CDR3aa: CSVERTGLWGYTF

abundance: -
d_gene: -
len: 15
v_gene: TRBV7-9
j_gene: TRBJ2-6
CDR3nt: TGTGCCAGCAGCCCAGTCGGCTCTGGGGCCAACGTCCTGACTTTC
CDR3aa: CASSPVGSGANVLTF

abundance: few
d_gene: -
len: 15
v_gene: TRBV7-7
j_gene: TRBJ2-3
CDR3nt: TGTGCCAGCAGCGCACGGGGCGGAGGCACAGATACGCAGTATTTT
CDR3aa: CASSARGGGTDTQYF

abundance: -
d_gene: -
len: 15
v_gene: TRBV27
j_gene: TRBJ1-1
CDR3nt: TGTGCCAGCAGTTTACGGACGGCCAGGAACACTGAAGCTTTCTTT
CDR3aa: CASSLRTARNTEAFF

abundance: few
d_gene: -
len: 14
v_gene: TRBV5-1
j_gene: TRBJ2-7
CDR3nt: TGCGCCAGCAGCGTAAGACAGACTAACTACGAGCAGTACTTC
CDR3aa: CASSVRQTNYEQYF

abundance: -
d_gene: -
len: 14
v_gene: TRBV7-8
j_gene: TRBJ1-1
CDR3nt: TGTGCCAGCAGCTTAGTAAGAGAGAACACTGAAGCTTTCTTT
CDR3aa: CASSLVRENTEAFF